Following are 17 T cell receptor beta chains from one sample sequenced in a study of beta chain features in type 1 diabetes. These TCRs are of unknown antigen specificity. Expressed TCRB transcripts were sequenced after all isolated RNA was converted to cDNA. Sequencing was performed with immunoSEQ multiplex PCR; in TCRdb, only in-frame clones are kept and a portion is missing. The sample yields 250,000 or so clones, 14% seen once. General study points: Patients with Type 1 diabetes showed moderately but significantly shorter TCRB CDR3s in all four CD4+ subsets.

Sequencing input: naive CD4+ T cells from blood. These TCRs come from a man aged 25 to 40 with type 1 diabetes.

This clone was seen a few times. CDR3 amino acids: CASSPPAGLDTQYF. CDR3 sequence (DNA): TGTGCCAGCTCACCACCGGCGGGCCTAGATACGCAGTATTTT. The V call is TRBV18, the J call TRBJ2-3; possible D gene TRBD2, 5 bases. Germline lookup yields CDR1 KGHSH and CDR2 LQKENI. Between the trimmed V and J ends, which lost 0 bases and 5 bases, there was a span of 9 bases. The CDR3 is 14 amino acids.

The CDR3 DNA follows: TGTGCCAGCAGCCTTAGCGGGCAAGAGACCCAGTACTTC. Its translation is CASSLSGQETQYF. The rearrangement uses TRBV9 and TRBJ2-5; 7 nucleotides line up with TRBD2. Germline V gives CDR1 SGDLS, CDR2 YYNGEE. The V and J ends lost 4 bases and 2 bases, in that order; junction bases with no gene match: 2. The CDR3 extends over 13 amino acids.

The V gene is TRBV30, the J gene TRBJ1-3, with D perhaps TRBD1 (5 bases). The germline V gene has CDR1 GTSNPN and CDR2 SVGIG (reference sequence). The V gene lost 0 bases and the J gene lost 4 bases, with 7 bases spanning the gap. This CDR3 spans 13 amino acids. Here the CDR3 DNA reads TGTGCCTGGAGTGTAGGGGCGGGAAACACCATATATTTT. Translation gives CAWSVGAGNTIYF.

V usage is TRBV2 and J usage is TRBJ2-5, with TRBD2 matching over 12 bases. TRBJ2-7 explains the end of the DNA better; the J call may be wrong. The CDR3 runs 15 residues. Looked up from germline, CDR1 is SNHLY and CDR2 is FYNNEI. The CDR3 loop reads CASRAASGGAYEQYF. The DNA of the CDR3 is TGTGCCAGCAGAGCCGCTAGCGGGGGGGCCTACGAGCAGTACTTC.

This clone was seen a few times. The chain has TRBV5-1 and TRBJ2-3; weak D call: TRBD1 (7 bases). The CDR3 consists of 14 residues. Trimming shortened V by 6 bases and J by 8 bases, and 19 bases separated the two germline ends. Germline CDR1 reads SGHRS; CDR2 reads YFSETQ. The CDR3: CASTQGDWRGTQYF. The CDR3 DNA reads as TGCGCCAGCACTCAGGGGGACTGGCGAGGTACGCAGTATTTT.

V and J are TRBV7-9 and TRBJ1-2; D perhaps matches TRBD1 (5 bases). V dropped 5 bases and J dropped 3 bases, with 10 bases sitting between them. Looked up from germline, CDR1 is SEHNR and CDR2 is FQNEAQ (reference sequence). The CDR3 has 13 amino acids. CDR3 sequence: CASSLGGDYGYTF. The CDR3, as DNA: TGTGCCAGCAGCCTCGGGGGGGACTATGGCTACACCTTC.

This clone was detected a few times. For the CDR3, the DNA is TGTGCCAGCAGTCCAACGGGACAGGGTCGGGGCTACACCTTC. The encoded protein is CASSPTGQGRGYTF. The J gene is TRBJ1-2, the V gene TRBV6-5; 9 bases line up with TRBD1. The CDR3 runs to 14 residues. Per germline, CDR1 MNHEY and CDR2 SVGAGI. With 5 bases clipped from V and 8 bases from J, the junction kept 9 bases outside the gene matches.

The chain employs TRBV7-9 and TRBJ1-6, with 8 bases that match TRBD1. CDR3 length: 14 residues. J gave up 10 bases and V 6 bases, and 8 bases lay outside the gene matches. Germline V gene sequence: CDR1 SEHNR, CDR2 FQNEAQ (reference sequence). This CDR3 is CASSRDRGESPLHF. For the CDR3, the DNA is TGTGCCAGCAGTCGCGACAGGGGAGAATCACCCCTCCACTTT.

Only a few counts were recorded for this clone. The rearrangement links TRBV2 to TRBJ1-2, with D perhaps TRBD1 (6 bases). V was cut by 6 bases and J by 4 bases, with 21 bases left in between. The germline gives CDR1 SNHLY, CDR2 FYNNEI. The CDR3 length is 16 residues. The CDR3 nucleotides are TGTGCCAGCAGGGGGGCTCTGGGCAGGGCCCCCTATGGCTACACCTTC. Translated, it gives CASRGALGRAPYGYTF.

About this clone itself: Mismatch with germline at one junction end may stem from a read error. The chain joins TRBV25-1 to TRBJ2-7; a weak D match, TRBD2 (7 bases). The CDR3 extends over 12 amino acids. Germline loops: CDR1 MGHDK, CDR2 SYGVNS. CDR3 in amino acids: CASSEEWGGRTF. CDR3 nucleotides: TGTGCCAGCAGTGAAGAGTGGGGGGGGCGCACTTTC.

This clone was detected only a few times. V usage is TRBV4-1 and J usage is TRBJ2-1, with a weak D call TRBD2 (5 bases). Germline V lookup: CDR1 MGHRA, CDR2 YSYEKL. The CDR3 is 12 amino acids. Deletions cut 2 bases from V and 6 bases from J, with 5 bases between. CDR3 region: CASSQSGNEQFF. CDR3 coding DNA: TGCGCCAGCAGCCAAAGCGGCAATGAGCAGTTCTTC.

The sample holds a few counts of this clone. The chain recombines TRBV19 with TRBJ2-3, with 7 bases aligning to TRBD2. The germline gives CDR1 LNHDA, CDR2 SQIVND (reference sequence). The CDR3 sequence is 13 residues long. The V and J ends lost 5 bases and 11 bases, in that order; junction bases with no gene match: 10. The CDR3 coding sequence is TGTGCCAGTAGTCCCTCTCGGGGGAGGGAGCAGTATTTT. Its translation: CASSPSRGREQYF.

The CDR3 is CASSEGRGGNQPQHF. The CDR3, as DNA: TGTGCCAGCAGCGAGGGCAGGGGAGGGAATCAGCCCCAGCATTTT. This chain uses TRBV9 with TRBJ1-5; D possibly corresponds to TRBD1 (6 bases). The CDR3 has 15 amino acids. Germline CDR1 and CDR2: SGDLS and YYNGEE. V gave up 3 bases and J gave up 4 bases, with 14 bases separating them.

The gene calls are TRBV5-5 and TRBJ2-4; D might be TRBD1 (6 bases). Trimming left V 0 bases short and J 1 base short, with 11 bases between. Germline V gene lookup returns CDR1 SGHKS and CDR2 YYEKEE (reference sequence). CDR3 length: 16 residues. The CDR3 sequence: CASSLAAGAAKNIQYF. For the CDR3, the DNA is TGTGCCAGCAGCTTGGCCGCAGGGGCGGCCAAAAACATTCAGTACTTC.

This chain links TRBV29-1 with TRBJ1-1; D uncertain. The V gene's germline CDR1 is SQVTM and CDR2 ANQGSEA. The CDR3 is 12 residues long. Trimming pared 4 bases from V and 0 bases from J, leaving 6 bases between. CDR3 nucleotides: TGCAGCGTTGGCAGGATGAACACTGAAGCTTTCTTT. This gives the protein CSVGRMNTEAFF.

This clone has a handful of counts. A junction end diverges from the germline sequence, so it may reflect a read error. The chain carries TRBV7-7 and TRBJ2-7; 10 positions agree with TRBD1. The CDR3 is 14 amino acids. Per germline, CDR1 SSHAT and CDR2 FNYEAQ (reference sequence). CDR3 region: CASSTGQGAYEQYF. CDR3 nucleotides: TGTGCTAGCAGCACAGGACAGGGGGCCTACGAGCAGTACTTC.

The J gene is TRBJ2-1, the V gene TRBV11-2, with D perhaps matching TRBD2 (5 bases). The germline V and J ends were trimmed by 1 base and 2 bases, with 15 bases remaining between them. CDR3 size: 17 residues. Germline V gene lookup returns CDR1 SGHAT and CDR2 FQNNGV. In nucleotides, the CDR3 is TGTGCCAGCAGCTTAGGCAGTATTAGCGTAACCTACAATGAGCAGTTCTTC. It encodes CASSLGSISVTYNEQFF.